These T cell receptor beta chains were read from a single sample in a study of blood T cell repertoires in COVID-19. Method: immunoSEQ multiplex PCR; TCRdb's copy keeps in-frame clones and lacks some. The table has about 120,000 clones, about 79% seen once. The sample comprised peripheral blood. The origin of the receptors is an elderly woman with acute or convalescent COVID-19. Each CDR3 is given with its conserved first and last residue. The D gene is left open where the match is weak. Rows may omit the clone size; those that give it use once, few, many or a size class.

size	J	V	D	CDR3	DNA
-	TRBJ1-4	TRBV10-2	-	CASSDGSIPNEKLFF	TGCGCCAGCAGTGACGGGTCTATACCTAATGAAAAACTGTTTTTT
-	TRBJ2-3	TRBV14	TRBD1	CASSRLDRGFTDTQYF	TGTGCCAGCAGCCGCCTGGACAGGGGGTTCACAGATACGCAGTATTTT
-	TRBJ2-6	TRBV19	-	CASSLRGANVLTF	TGTGCCAGTAGTTTGAGGGGGGCCAACGTCCTGACTTTC
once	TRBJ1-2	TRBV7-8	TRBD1	CASSPTGGGYTF	TGTGCCAGCAGCCCGACAGGGGGCGGCTACACCTTC
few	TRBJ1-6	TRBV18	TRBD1	CASSELDRADNSPLHF	TGTGCCAGCTCGGAATTGGACAGGGCGGACAATTCACCCCTCCACTTT
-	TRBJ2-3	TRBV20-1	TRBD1	CSASGDSYSTDTQYF	TGCAGTGCTAGTGGGGACAGCTATAGCACAGATACGCAGTATTTT
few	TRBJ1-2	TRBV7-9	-	CASSSTNYGYTF	TGTGCCAGCAGCTCCACTAACTATGGCTACACCTTC
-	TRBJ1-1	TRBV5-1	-	CASSLPQENTEAFF	TGCGCCAGCAGCTTGCCACAGGAGAACACTGAAGCTTTCTTT
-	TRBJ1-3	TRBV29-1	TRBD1	CSVDGRDRSSGNTIYF	TGCAGCGTTGACGGCCGGGACAGGTCCTCTGGAAACACCATATATTTT
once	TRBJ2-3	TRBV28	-	CASSRRQGTDTQYF	TGTGCCAGCAGCCGACGGCAGGGGACAGATACGCAGTATTTT
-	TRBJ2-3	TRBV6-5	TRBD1	CASSLTGQGNTQYF	TGTGCCAGCAGTTTGACGGGACAGGGAAACACGCAGTATTTT
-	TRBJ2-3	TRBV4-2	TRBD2	CASSQQAGGAGDTQYF	TGTGCCAGCAGCCAACAAGCGGGAGGCGCCGGGGATACGCAGTATTTT
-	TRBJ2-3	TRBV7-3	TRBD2	CASSLMAGGSTDTQYF	TGTGCCAGCAGCTTAATGGCGGGAGGGAGCACAGATACGCAGTATTTT
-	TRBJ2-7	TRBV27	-	CAQKGELKFTYEQYF	TGTGCACAAAAGGGGGAACTGAAATTCACCTACGAGCAGTACTTC
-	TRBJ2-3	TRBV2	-	CASSERDILQYF	TGTGCCAGCAGTGAAAGGGACATCCTGCAGTATTTT
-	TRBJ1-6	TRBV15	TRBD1	CATSRAGQGNSPLHF	TGTGCCACCAGCAGGGCCGGACAGGGAAATTCACCCCTCCACTTT
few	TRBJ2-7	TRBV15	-	CATSRDKTATYEQYF	TGTGCCACCAGCAGAGACAAGACAGCGACCTACGAGCAGTACTTC